This T cell receptor (beta chain) was retrieved from a study of blood T cell repertoires in COVID-19. On the study more broadly: COVID-19 samples, acute and convalescent, were from the United States, Italy and Spain. PBMCs, B-cell-depleted T cells, or T cells provided the cDNA or gDNA that made up the material.

In the authors' methods: Reference gene primer amplification gave nucleated cell count estimates. TCRdb's table, derived via immunoSEQ multiplex PCR, lists solely in-frame clones and lacks some. V and J calls and clone size follow that table, whereas D and trimming were derived from the DNA. The repertoire holds under 150,000 clones, approximately 90% seen once, with 15% to 20% in the top ten. CDR3 length equals 14 residues. V gave up 5 bases and J gave up 6 bases, with 13 bases separating them. The germline gives CDR1 LGHDT, CDR2 YNNKEL (reference sequence). The TCR was taken from a man in his forties or fifties with active or convalescent COVID-19. The sequencing sample was made of peripheral blood. The chain links TRBV3-1 (or the pseudogene TRBV3-2) to TRBJ2-2; a weak D match, TRBD2 (6 bases). The DNA of the CDR3 is TGTGCCAGCAGCTTCGCCCGACTAGCCGGGGAGCTGTTTTTT. It specifies CASSFARLAGELFF.